The clone carrying this T cell receptor (beta chain) was recorded once. The table came from immunoSEQ multiplex PCR; TCRdb's copy has only in-frame clones and leaves some out. The data hold under 200,000 clones, with roughly 91% observed a single time. Germline CDR1 SGHAT, CDR2 FQNNGV. V trimming: 2 bases; J trimming: 7 bases; junction bases outside the gene matches: 7. This CDR3 contains 15 residues. This sample was taken from a study of control samples from healthy donors and cancer patients. Sequenced input: blood. The receptor was isolated from a woman in her twenties or thirties in good health. The rearrangement uses TRBV11-2 and TRBJ2-1; 8 bases line up with TRBD2. This chain's CDR3 is CASSLKTSVGNEQFF. CDR3 bases: TGTGCCAGCAGCTTAAAGACTAGCGTGGGGAATGAGCAGTTCTTC. Using reference TRBV11-2 and TRBJ2-1 for the parts outside the CDR3, the full variable domain is EAGVAQSPRYKIIEKRQSVAFWCNPISGHATLYWYQQILGQGPKLLIQFQNNGVVDDSQLPKDRFSAERLKGVDSTLKIQPAKLEDSAVYLCASSLKTSVGNEQFFGPGTRLTVL.